This T cell receptor (beta chain) was recorded in a study of T cells in localized non-small cell lung cancer. The V and J ends lost 0 bases and 10 bases respectively, with 13 bases between them. The germline V gene encodes CDR1 GTSNPN and CDR2 SVGIG (reference sequence). The CDR3 extends over 14 amino acids. TCRdb's table, derived via immunoSEQ multiplex PCR, lists solely in-frame clones and lacks some. The table records roughly 33,000 clones, roughly 90% of them present only once. The sequence derives from a man aged 40 to 69 with stage I lung adenocarcinoma. Here the sequenced sample was peripheral blood, taken before any cancer treatment. The chain couples TRBV30 to TRBJ1-6; unclear D gene. In DNA, the CDR3 is TGTGCCTGGAGTGTCCCCGGCGAGGACTCACCCCTCCACTTT. Protein: CAWSVPGEDSPLHF.